The T cell receptor beta chain under discussion was sequenced for a study of T-cell memory formation after mild COVID-19. Each CDR3 protein is one row after TCRdb ran MiXCR on the 5' RACE reads. There are about 210,000 distinct CDR3 sequences in the sample; around 25% occur only once, and roughly 11% lies in the top ten. Overall study findings and caveats: Mainly CM and EM harbored the contracting CD4+ clones; mainly EMRA harbored the CD8+ ones.

The germline V gene encodes CDR1 SQVTM and CDR2 ANQGSEA. The CDR3 extends over 13 amino acids. V was trimmed by 4 bases and J by 0 bases, leaving 4 bases between them. In the case of this clonotype: Its antigen remains unidentified.

Sample: PBMCs or a T cell subset sorted from them (not recorded which). The clonotype was recovered from an adult woman who had mild COVID-19 (a few samples of this study predate the infection). Cell type and time point are not known. V gene TRBV29-1 combines with J gene TRBJ2-6; D gene uncertain. The CDR3 region has the DNA TGCAGCGTTGGTGACTCTGGGGCCAACGTCCTGACTTTC. It codes for CSVGDSGANVLTF.